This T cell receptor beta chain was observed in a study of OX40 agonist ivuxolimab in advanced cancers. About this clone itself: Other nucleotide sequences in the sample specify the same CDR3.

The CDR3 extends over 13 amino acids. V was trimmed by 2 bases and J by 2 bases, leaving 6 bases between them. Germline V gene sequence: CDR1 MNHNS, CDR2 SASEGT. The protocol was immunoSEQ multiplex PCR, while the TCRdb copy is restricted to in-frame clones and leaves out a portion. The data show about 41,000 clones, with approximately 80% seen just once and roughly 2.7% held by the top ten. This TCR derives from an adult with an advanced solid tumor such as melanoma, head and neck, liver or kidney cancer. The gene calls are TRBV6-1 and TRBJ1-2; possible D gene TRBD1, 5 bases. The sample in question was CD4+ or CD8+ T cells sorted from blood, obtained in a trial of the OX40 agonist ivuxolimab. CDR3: CASSESGNYGYTF. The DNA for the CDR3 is TGTGCCAGCAGTGAATCAGGGAACTATGGCTACACCTTC.